This T cell receptor beta chain was captured by sequencing in a study of cytomegalovirus exposure and HLA in healthy donors. This CDR3 has 15 residues. With V trimmed by 5 bases and J by 9 bases, 10 bases remained unmatched. Germline CDR1 and CDR2: MNHNY and SVGAGI (reference sequence). Notes on the study in general: A later analysis associated some 16,000 TCR beta sequences with HLA alleles at a 0.05 false discovery rate. A prior analysis recorded that most TCR beta V segments were productive about 87% or about 30% of the time. Solely CMV serostatus was available to characterize immune exposure.

The PCR contained 60 Vbeta and 13 Jbeta primers. Assay used: immunoSEQ multiplex PCR; TCRdb lists only in-frame clones, some missing. The profile shows 210,000 or so clones, 70% to 80% of them singletons. For this clone: The antigen remains undetermined.

The chain couples TRBV6-6 to TRBJ1-6; 7 nucleotides line up with TRBD1. Sequencing was carried out using PBMCs. The sequence derives from a woman in her twenties or thirties in good health and CMV-seropositive. Written as DNA, the CDR3 is TGTGCCAGCAGTCCCCAGGGGGGAACGGCTTCACCCCTCCACTTT. Protein product: CASSPQGGTASPLHF.